This passage covers 8 T cell receptor beta chains from one sample sequenced in a study of blood T cells in healthy people across ages. Together with a sample-barcoded 5' primer, a J-beta primer mix was included in a second PCR lasting about 7 to 12 cycles. TCRdb passed the 5' RACE reads through MiXCR, listing each CDR3 protein once. The table includes some 1.8 million distinct CDR3 sequences, about 39% detected once. Sequencing input: blood. All receptors come from a human donor in good health.

A few counts support this clonotype. The chain carries TRBV7-6 and TRBJ2-3; a possible D gene is TRBD2 (5 bases). Trimming removed 5 bases at V and 0 bases at J, with 12 bases between. CDR1 SGHVS and CDR2 FNYEAQ come from the germline V gene. This CDR3 is 15 amino acids long. CDR3 region: CASSRTSLSTDTQYF. The CDR3, as DNA: TGTGCCAGCAGCCGAACTAGTCTCAGCACAGATACGCAGTATTTT.

This clonotype was seen only a few times. The rearrangement uses TRBV11-2 and TRBJ2-1; no definite D call. The germline V gene encodes CDR1 SGHAT and CDR2 FQNNGV. The CDR3 consists of 11 residues. Deletions cut 8 bases from V and 8 bases from J, with 10 bases between. CDR3 DNA: TGTGCCAGCGGGCGCATTCATGAGCAGTTCTTC. Encoded protein: CASGRIHEQFF.

This clonotype was picked up a small number of times. The rearrangement joins TRBV28 to TRBJ2-7, with D possibly matching TRBD1 (6 bases). The V end was cut by 3 bases, the J end by 0 bases, with 12 bases between. This CDR3 has 15 amino acids. Germline V gives CDR1 MDHEN, CDR2 SYDVKM. CDR3 nucleotides: TGTGCCAGCAGTTTTTTTGACAGGAGCTCCTACGAGCAGTACTTC. This encodes CASSFFDRSSYEQYF. The whole variable domain, filled in from reference TRBV28 and TRBJ2-7, reads DVKVTQSSRYLVKRTGEKVFLECVQDMDHENMFWYRQDPGLGLRLIYFSYDVKMKEKGDIPEGYSVSREKKERFSLILESASTNQTSMYLCASSFFDRSSYEQYFGPGTRLTVT.

This clonotype was detected many times. This rearrangement joins TRBV7-9 to TRBJ2-5; 10 bases line up with TRBD2. The ends lost 3 bases at V and 3 bases at J; junction bases unmatched: 4. The CDR3 covers 15 residues. CDR1 is SEHNR and CDR2 is FQNEAQ in the germline V gene (reference sequence). The CDR3 spells CASSFPTSGEETQYF. In DNA, the CDR3 is TGTGCCAGCAGCTTCCCTACTAGCGGGGAAGAGACCCAGTACTTC. The complete variable domain, with remaining parts taken from reference TRBV7-9 and TRBJ2-5, reads DTGVSQNPRHKITKRGQNVTFRCDPISEHNRLYWYRQTLGQGPEFLTYFQNEAQLEKSRLLSDRFSAERPKGSFSTLEIQRTEQGDSAMYLCASSFPTSGEETQYFGPGTRLLVL.

This clonotype has just a few counts. V gene TRBV6-1 combines with J gene TRBJ2-7; no clear D. The CDR3 contains 14 residues. CDR1 and CDR2 (germline): MNHNS, SASEGT. The V gene lost 3 bases and the J gene lost 2 bases, with 11 bases spanning the gap. CDR3 coding DNA: TGTGCCAGCAGTGAGAAGGTATCTACCTACGAGCAGTACTTC. It yields the protein CASSEKVSTYEQYF.

This chain uses TRBV27 with TRBJ2-7; 8 bases are a match to TRBD2. The germline V gene encodes CDR1 MNHEY and CDR2 SMNVEV (reference sequence). The CDR3 has 14 residues. V trimming: 7 bases; J trimming: 4 bases; junction bases outside the gene matches: 9. This CDR3 is CASTRIGGDYEQYF. In DNA, the CDR3 is TGTGCCAGCACCCGAATCGGGGGGGATTACGAGCAGTACTTC.

This chain uses TRBV6-6 with TRBJ2-7; 8 positions match TRBD2. Germline CDR1 MNHNY, CDR2 SVGAGI (reference sequence). This CDR3 is built from 17 residues. V shed 10 bases, J shed 1 base, and the junction held 18 bases outside the gene matches. The CDR3 DNA is TGTGCCACCCAATCCCGGGGGGGCGTGGTAAGGTCCTACGAGCAGTACTTC. Translated: CATQSRGGVVRSYEQYF.

The J gene is TRBJ1-1, the V gene TRBV29-1; 7 bases map to TRBD1. The junction had 7 bases not matched to a gene; V was cut back by 8 bases and J by 1 base. Germline V gene sequence: CDR1 SQVTM, CDR2 ANQGSEA. The CDR3 is made up of 13 amino acids. In nucleotides, the CDR3 is TGCAGCATACAGGGGTCGGGGAACACTGAAGCTTTCTTT. Translated, it gives CSIQGSGNTEAFF.